Below are 8 T cell receptor beta chains sequenced from a single sample in a study of shared clonotypes between healthy human individuals. The assay was immunoSEQ multiplex PCR, and TCRdb's table has in-frame clones only and misses some. The data show 600,000 to 750,000 clones, roughly 87% seen once. Sequencing was done on a sample of memory CD8+ T cells from PBMCs. Subset meaning: CD45RO+ cells pooled with CCR7-negative TemRA cells. The origin of the receptors is a man aged 18 to 30 in good health. Some clones in this sample may be carry-over from other donors' samples.

V is TRBV6-4 and J is TRBJ2-3, with D possibly TRBD1 on 5 matching bases. Germline V gene data show CDR1 as MRHNA and CDR2 as SNTAGT. This CDR3 is built from 15 residues. Between the trimmed V and J ends, which lost 2 bases and 1 base, there was a span of 10 bases. The DNA for the CDR3 is TGTGCCAGCAGTGACCACGACAGAGGCACAGATACGCAGTATTTT. It specifies CASSDHDRGTDTQYF.

CDR3 DNA: TGTGCCAGCAGCTTAGGGACGGAGGGGAACGAGAATGAGCAGTTCTTC. It encodes CASSLGTEGNENEQFF. The chain couples TRBV7-2 to TRBJ2-1; weak D call: TRBD2 (6 bases). Looked up from germline, CDR1 is SGHTA and CDR2 is FQGNSA. Trimming took off 1 base at V and 7 bases at J, with 17 bases between the two ends. CDR3 length: 16 amino acids.

CDR3 DNA: TGTGCCACCAGCCAGGTTCTAGCGGGAGGGCTAAACATTCAGTACTTC. Translating it yields CATSQVLAGGLNIQYF. The chain uses TRBV15 and TRBJ2-4; the match to TRBD2 covers 12 bases. Germline assignment: CDR1 LNHNV and CDR2 YYDKDF (reference sequence). The CDR3 is made up of 16 amino acids. The J segment lost 6 bases and the V segment lost 5 bases, leaving 8 bases of the junction unmatched.

V gene TRBV9 combines with J gene TRBJ2-1, with a tentative D call TRBD2 (7 bases). V shed 0 bases and J shed 6 bases, with 16 bases lying between them. Germline lookup yields CDR1 SGDLS and CDR2 YYNGEE. The CDR3 loop spans 16 amino acids. CDR3 DNA: TGTGCCAGCAGCGTAGGTCGGGGGGCCCTCGGCAATGAGCAGTTCTTC. It encodes CASSVGRGALGNEQFF.

CDR3 protein: CASSQAMRDRGETQYF. DNA for the CDR3: TGTGCCAGCAGCCAAGCAATGCGGGACAGGGGGGAGACCCAGTACTTC. V and J are TRBV14 and TRBJ2-5; 11 bases match TRBD1. J was trimmed by 5 bases and V by 1 base; bases with no gene match: 6. Per the germline V gene, CDR1 is SGHDN and CDR2 is FVKESK. The CDR3 is 16 amino acids.

This chain uses TRBV6-6 with TRBJ1-5; TRBD1 agrees at 9 bases. The CDR3 extends over 15 amino acids. V lost 2 bases and J lost 7; bases outside the gene matches: 6. The germline V gene encodes CDR1 MNHNY and CDR2 SVGAGI (reference sequence). The chain's CDR3 is CASSYVIQGAQPQHF. The CDR3 DNA follows: TGTGCCAGCAGTTACGTTATACAGGGGGCACAGCCCCAGCATTTT.

This clone was detected a few times. CDR3 sequence reads: CASSLSAPVYEQYF. The DNA for the CDR3 is TGTGCCAGCAGCCTCTCGGCGCCCGTGTACGAGCAGTACTTC. The chain recombines TRBV11-2 with TRBJ2-7; D gene uncertain. The CDR3 length is 14 residues. From germline, CDR1 is SGHAT and CDR2 FQNNGV. V dropped 5 bases and J dropped 4 bases, with 15 bases sitting between them.

The J gene is TRBJ2-1, the V gene TRBV12-5; D uncertain. V was pared by 7 bases and J by 10 bases, with 14 bases between. This CDR3 is built from 12 residues. Germline-derived CDR1 and CDR2 are LGHNT and FRNRAP. CDR3: CASAAPDAEQFF. As DNA, the CDR3 is TGTGCTAGTGCCGCCCCGGATGCGGAGCAGTTCTTC.